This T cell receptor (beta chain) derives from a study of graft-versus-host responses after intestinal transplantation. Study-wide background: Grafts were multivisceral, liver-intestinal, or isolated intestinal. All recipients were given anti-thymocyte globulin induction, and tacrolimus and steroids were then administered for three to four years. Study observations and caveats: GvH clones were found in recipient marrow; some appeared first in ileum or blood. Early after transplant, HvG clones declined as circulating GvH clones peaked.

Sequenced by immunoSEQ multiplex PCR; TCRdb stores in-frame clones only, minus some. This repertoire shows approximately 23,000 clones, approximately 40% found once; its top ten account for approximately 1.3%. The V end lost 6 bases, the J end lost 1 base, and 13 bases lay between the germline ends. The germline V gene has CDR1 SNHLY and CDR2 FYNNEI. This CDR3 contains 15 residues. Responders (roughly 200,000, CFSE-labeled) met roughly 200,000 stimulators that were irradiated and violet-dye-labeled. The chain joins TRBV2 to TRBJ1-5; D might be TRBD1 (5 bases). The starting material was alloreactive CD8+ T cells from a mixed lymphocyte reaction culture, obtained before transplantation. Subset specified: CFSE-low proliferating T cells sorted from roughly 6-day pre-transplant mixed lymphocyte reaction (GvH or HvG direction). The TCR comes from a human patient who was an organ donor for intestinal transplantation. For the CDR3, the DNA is TGTGCCAGCAGCGCTCAGGGAAGGAGCAATCAGCCCCAGCATTTT. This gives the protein CASSAQGRSNQPQHF.